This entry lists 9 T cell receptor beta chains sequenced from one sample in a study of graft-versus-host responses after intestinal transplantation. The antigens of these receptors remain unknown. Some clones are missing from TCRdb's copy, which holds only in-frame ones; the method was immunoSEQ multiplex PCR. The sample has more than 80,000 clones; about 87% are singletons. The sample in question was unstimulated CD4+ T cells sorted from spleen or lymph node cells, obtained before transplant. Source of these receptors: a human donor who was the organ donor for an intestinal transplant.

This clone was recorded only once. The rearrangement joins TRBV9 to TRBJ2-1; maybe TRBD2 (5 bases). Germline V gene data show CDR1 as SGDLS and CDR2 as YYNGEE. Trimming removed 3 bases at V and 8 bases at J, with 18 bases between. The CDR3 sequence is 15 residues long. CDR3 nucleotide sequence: TGTGCCAGCAGCGCGAGGAGCATAACCGGGGATGAGCAGTTCTTC. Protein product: CASSARSITGDEQFF.

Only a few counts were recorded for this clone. The CDR3 nucleotides are TGCGCCAGCAGCTTGGATGGGACTAGGAGCAATGAGCAGTTCTTC. It encodes CASSLDGTRSNEQFF. This chain connects TRBV5-1 to TRBJ2-1; 8 nucleotides match TRBD2. Per germline, CDR1 SGHRS and CDR2 YFSETQ. This CDR3 contains 15 residues. With V trimmed by 0 bases and J by 6 bases, 5 bases remained unmatched.

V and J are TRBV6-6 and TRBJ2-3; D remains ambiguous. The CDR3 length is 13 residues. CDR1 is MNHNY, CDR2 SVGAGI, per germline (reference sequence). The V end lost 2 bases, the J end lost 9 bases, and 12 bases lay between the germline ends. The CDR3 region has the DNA TGTGCCAGCAGTTACCAGGCCCTCTCCACGCAGTATTTT. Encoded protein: CASSYQALSTQYF.

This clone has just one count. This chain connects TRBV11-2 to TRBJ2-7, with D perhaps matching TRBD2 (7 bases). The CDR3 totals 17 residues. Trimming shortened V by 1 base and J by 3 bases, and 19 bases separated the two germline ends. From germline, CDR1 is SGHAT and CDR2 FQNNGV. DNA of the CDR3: TGTGCCAGCAGCTTAGGGGTGGGCGGGGGACAAAACTACGAGCAGTACTTC. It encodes CASSLGVGGGQNYEQYF.

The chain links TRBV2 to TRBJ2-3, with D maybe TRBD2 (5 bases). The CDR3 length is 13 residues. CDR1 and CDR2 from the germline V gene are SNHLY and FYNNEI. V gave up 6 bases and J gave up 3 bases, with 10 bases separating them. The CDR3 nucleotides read TGTGCCAGCAGGGCTAGGGAGACAGATACGCAGTATTTT. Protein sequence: CASRARETDTQYF.

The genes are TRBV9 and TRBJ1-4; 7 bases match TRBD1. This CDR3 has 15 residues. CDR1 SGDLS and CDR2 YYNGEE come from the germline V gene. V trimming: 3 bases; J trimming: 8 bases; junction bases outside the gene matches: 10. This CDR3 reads CASSAEDRAGEKLFF. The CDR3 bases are TGTGCCAGCAGCGCAGAAGACAGGGCCGGGGAAAAACTGTTTTTT.

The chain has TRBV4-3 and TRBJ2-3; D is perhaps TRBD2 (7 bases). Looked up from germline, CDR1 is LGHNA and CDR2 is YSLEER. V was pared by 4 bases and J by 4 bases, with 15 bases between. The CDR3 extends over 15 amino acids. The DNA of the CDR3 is TGCGCCAGCAGCCGCCTGAGGGGGGGCCCAGATACGCAGTATTTT. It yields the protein CASSRLRGGPDTQYF.

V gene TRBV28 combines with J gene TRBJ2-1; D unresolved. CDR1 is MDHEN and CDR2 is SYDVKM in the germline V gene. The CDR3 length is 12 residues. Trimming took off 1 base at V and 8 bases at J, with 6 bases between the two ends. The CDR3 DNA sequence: TGTGCCAGCAGTTTATCCCGGGATGAGCAGTTCTTC. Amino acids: CASSLSRDEQFF.

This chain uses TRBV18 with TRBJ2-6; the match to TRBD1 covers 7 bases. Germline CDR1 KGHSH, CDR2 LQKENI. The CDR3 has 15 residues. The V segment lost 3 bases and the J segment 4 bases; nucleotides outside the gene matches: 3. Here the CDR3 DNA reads TGTGCCAGCTCACCTGACAGGGTGGGGGCCAACGTCCTGACTTTC. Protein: CASSPDRVGANVLTF.